This TCR beta chain came from a study of OX40 agonist ivuxolimab in advanced cancers. Germline V gene data show CDR1 as SGHNT and CDR2 as YENEEA. J lost 0 bases, V lost 5 bases, and 10 bases had no gene match. The CDR3 sequence is 17 residues long. Libraries were prepared by immunoSEQ multiplex PCR; TCRdb keeps only in-frame clonotypes and omits some of them. The table lists 50,000 to 65,000 clones, roughly 80% of them singletons. Autoimmune disease history or systemic immunosuppression led to patient exclusion. This chain connects TRBV11-3 to TRBJ2-5, with 9 bases matching TRBD2. This clonotype originated in an adult with an advanced solid tumor such as melanoma, head and neck, liver or kidney cancer. Sample: CD4+ or CD8+ T cells sorted from blood, taken in a trial of the OX40 agonist ivuxolimab. The CDR3 is CASSPGVLAGYQETQYF. The CDR3 region has the DNA TGTGCCAGCAGCCCAGGGGTCCTAGCGGGGTACCAAGAGACCCAGTACTTC.